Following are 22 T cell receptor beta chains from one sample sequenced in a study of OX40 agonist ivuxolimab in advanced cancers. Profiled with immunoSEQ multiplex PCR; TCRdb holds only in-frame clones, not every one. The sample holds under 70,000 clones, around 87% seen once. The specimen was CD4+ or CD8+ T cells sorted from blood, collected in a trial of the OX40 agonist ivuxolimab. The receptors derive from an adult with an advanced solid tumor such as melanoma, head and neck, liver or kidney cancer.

CDR3 sequence: CASSPRGLAITDTQYF. Written as DNA, the CDR3 is TGTGCCAGCAGCCCACGAGGACTAGCGATCACAGATACGCAGTATTTT. This rearrangement joins TRBV7-9 to TRBJ2-3, with 9 bases lining up with TRBD2. This CDR3 region has 16 residues. Germline V gene lookup returns CDR1 SEHNR and CDR2 FQNEAQ (reference sequence). J gave up 2 bases and V 5 bases, and 8 bases lay outside the gene matches.

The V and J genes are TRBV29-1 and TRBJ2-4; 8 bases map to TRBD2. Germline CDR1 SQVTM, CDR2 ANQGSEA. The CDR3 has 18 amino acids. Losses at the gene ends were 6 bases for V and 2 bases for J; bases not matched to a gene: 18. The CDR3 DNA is TGCAGCGTCCCTTCCACCGGGACTAGTTCATGGACCAAAAACATTCAGTACTTC. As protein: CSVPSTGTSSWTKNIQYF. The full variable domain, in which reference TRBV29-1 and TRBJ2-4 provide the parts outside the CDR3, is SAVISQKPSRDICQRGTSLTIQCQVDSQVTMMFWYRQQPGQSLTLIATANQGSEATYESGFVIDKFPISRPNLTFSTLTVSNMSPEDSSIYLCSVPSTGTSSWTKNIQYFGAGTRLSVL.

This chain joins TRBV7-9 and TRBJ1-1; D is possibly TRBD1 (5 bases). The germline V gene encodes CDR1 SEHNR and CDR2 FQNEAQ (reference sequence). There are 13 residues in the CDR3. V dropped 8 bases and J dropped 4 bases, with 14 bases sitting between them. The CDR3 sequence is CASSGPGGTEAFF. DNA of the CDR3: TGTGCCAGCTCGGGACCCGGGGGCACTGAAGCTTTCTTT.

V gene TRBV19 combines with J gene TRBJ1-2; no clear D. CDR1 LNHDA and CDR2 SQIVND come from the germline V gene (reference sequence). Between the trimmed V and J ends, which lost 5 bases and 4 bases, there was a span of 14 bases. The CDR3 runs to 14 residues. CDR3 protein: CASSARPPLYGYTF. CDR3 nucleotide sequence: TGTGCCAGTAGTGCCCGACCACCCCTCTATGGCTACACCTTC.

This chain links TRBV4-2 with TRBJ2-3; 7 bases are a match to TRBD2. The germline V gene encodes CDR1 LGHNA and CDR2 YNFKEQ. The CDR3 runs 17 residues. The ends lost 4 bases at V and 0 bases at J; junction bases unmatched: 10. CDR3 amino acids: CASSLLGSGDSTDTQYF. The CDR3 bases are TGTGCCAGCAGCCTCCTTGGCAGCGGGGATAGCACAGATACGCAGTATTTT.

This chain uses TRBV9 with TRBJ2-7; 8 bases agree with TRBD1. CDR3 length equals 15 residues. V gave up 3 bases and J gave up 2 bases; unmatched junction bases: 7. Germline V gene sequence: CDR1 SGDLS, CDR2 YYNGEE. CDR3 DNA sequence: TGTGCCAGCAGCGCGGGACAGGCGATCGCCTACGAGCAGTACTTC. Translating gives CASSAGQAIAYEQYF. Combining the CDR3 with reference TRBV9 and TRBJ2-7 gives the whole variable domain DSGVTQTPKHLITATGQRVTLRCSPRSGDLSVYWYQQSLDQGLQFLIQYYNGEERAKGNILERFSAQQFPDLHSELNLSSLELGDSALYFCASSAGQAIAYEQYFGPGTRLTVT.

For the CDR3, the DNA is TGTGCCAGCAGCCCGACAGGGGCCAGAACCTACAATGAGCAGTTCTTC. Translation gives CASSPTGARTYNEQFF. The chain joins TRBV13 to TRBJ2-1; 8 bases line up with TRBD1. This CDR3 spans 16 amino acids. Germline CDR1 is PRHDT and CDR2 is FYEKMQ (reference sequence). The ends lost 5 bases at V and 2 bases at J; junction bases unmatched: 8.

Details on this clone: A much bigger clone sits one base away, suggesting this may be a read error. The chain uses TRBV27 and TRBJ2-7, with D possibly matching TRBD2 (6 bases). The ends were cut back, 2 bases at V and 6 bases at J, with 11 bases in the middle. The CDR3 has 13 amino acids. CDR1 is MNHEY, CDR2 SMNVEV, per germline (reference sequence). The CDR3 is CASSLGVAVEQYF. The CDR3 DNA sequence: TGTGCCAGCAGTTTAGGTGTAGCGGTCGAGCAGTACTTC.

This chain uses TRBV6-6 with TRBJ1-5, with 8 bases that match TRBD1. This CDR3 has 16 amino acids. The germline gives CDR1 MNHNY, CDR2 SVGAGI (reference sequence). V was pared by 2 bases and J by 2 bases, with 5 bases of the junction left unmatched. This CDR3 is CASSYPTGEGNQPQHF. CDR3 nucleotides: TGTGCCAGCAGTTACCCGACAGGGGAAGGCAATCAGCCCCAGCATTTT.

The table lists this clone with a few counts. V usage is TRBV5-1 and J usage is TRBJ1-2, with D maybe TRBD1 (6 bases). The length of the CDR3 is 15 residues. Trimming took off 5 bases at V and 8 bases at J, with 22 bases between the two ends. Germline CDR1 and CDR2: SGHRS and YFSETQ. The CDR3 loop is CASRQAVTGDLGYTF. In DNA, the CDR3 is TGCGCCAGCAGGCAAGCGGTGACAGGTGATTTGGGCTACACCTTC.

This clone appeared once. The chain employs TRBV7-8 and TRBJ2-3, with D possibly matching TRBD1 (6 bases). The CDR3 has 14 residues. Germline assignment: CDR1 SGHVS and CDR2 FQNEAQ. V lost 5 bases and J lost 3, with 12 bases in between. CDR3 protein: CASSTDRWTDTQYF. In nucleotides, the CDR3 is TGTGCCAGCAGCACCGACAGGTGGACAGATACGCAGTATTTT.

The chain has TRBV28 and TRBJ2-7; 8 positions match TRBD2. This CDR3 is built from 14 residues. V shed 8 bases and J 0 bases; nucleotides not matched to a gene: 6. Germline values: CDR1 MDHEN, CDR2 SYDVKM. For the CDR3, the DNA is TGTGCCAGCGGGAGCGGGAGTAGCTCCTACGAGCAGTACTTC. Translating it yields CASGSGSSSYEQYF.

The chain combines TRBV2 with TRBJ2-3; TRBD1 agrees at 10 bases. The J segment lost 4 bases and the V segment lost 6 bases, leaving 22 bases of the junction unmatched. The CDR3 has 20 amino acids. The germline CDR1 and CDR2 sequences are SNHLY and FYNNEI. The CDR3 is CASSALWDRGTVGVPDTQYF. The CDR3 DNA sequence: TGTGCCAGCAGCGCCTTATGGGACAGGGGAACGGTAGGGGTCCCAGATACGCAGTATTTT.

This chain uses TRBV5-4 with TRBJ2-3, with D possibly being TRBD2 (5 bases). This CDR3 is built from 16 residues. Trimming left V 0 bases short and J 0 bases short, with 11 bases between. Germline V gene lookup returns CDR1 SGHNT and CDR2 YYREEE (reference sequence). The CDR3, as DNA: TGTGCCAGCAGCTTGGGAGGGCAAGTGAGCACAGATACGCAGTATTTT. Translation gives CASSLGGQVSTDTQYF.

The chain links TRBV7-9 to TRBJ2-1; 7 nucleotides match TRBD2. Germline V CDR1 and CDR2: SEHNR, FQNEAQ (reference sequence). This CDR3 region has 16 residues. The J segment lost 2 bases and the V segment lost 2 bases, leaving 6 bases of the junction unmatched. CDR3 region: CASSLLGLGPYNEQFF. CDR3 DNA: TGTGCCAGCAGCTTACTTGGACTAGGTCCCTACAATGAGCAGTTCTTC.

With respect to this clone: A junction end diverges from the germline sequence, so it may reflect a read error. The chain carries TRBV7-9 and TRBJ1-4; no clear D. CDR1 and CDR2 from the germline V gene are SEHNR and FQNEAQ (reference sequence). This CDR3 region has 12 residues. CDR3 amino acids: CASSAEGRALSF. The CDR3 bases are TGTGCCAGCAGCGCAGAAGGTCGAGCTCTAAGTTTT.

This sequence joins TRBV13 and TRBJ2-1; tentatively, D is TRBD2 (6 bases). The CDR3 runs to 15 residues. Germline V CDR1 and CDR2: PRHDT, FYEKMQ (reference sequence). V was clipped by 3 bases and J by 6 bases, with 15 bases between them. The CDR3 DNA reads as TGTGCCAGCAGCTTTCCGGCGGGACCGGGCAATGAGCAGTTCTTC. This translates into CASSFPAGPGNEQFF.

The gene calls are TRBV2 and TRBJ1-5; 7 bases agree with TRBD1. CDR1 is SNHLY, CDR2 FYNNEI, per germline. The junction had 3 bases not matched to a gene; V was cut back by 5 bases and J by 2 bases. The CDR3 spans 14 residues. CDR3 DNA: TGTGCCAGCAGTCCCCAGGGGGGCAATCAGCCCCAGCATTTT. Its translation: CASSPQGGNQPQHF.

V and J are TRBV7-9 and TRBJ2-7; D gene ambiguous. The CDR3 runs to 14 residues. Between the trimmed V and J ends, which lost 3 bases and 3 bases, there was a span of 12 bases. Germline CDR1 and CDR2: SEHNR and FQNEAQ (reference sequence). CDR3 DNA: TGTGCCAGCAGCTTTACCCCGGTTAACTACGAGCAGTACTTC. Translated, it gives CASSFTPVNYEQYF.

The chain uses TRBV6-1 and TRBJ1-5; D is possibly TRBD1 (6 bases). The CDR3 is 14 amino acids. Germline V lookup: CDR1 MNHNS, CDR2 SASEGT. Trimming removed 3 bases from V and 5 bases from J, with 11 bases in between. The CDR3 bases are TGTGCCAGCAGTGAGGGGGGGCACTATCAGCCCCAGCATTTT. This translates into CASSEGGHYQPQHF.

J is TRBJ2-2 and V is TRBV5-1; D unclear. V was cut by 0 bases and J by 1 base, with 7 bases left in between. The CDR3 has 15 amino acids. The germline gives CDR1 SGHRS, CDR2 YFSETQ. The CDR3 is CASSLEPVNTGELFF. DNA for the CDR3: TGCGCCAGCAGCTTGGAGCCGGTGAACACCGGGGAGCTGTTTTTT.

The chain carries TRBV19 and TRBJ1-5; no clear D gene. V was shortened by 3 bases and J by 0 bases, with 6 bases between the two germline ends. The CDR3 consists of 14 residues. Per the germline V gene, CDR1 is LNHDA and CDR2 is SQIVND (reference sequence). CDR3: CASSIDSSNQPQHF. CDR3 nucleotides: TGTGCCAGTAGTATTGATAGTAGCAATCAGCCCCAGCATTTT.